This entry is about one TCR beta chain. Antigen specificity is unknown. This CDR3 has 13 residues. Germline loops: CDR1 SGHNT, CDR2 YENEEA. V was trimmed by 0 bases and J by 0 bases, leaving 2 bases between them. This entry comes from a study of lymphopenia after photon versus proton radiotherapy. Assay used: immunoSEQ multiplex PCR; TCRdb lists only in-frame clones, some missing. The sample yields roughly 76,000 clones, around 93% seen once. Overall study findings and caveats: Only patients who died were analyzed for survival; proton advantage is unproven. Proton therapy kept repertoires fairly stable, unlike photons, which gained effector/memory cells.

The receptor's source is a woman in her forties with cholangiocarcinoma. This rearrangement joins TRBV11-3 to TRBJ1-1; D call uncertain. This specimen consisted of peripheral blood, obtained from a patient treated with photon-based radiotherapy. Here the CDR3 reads CASSLDLNTEAFF. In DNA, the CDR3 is TGTGCCAGCAGCTTAGATCTGAACACTGAAGCTTTCTTT.